This TCR beta chain was documented in a study of shared clonotypes between healthy human individuals. Study observations and caveats: Several donors showed sharing of roughly 5% of naive CD4 clonotypes. The study's rarefaction showed incomplete sorted-subset sequencing despite large depth.

This clone showed up many times. Antigen specificity is unknown. Trimming removed 0 bases at V and 3 bases at J, with 14 bases between. The CDR3 loop spans 17 amino acids. The germline V gene has CDR1 LGHNA and CDR2 YNFKEQ. Every subset's genomic DNA went evenly onto several immunoSEQ plates. Assay: immunoSEQ multiplex PCR; the TCRdb copy retains only in-frame clones and omits some. Here the sample spans about 680,000 clones, around two thirds being singletons. Sequencing input: memory CD4+ T cells sorted from blood. As for subset: CD45RA-negative fraction. The receptor's source is a woman between 25 and 40 years old in good health. This sequence joins TRBV4-2 and TRBJ1-4; the D is unclear. The CDR3 is CASSQDLRGTANEKLFF. CDR3 sequence (DNA): TGTGCCAGCAGCCAAGATCTCCGCGGAACGGCTAATGAAAAACTGTTTTTT.